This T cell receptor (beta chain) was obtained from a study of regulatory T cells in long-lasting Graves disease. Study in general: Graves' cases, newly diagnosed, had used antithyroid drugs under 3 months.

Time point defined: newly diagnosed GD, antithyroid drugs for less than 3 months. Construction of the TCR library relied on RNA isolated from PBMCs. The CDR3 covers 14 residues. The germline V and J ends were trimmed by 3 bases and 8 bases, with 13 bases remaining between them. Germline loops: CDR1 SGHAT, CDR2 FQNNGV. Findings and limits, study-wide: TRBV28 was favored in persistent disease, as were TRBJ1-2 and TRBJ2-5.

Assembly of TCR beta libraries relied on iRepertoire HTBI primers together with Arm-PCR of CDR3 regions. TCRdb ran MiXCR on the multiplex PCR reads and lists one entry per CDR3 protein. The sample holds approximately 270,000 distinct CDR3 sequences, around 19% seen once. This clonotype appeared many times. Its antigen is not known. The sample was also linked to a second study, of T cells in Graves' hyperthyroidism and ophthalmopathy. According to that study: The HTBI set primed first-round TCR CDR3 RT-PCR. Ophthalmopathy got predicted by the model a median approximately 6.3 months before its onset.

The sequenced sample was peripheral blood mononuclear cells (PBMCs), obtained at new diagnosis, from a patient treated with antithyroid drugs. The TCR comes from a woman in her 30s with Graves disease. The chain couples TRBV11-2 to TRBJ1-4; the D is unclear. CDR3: CASSFKSGHEKLFF. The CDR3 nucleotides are TGTGCCAGCAGCTTTAAGAGTGGGCACGAAAAACTGTTTTTT.